This TCR beta chain was found in a study of shared clonotypes between healthy human individuals. General study results and limits: The generation probabilities recorded for non-shared clonotypes fell below those of clonotypes shared by all four donors. A handful of donors had 4% to 5% of their naive CD4 clonotypes in common.

The assay was immunoSEQ multiplex PCR, and TCRdb's table has in-frame clones only and misses some. The sample yields under 1,900,000 clones, about 98.5% seen once. V was shortened by 4 bases and J by 0 bases, with 14 bases between the two germline ends. Per the germline V gene, CDR1 is SGHNT and CDR2 is YYREEE (reference sequence). CDR3 length: 16 residues. As regards this clone: Its target is unknown.

Both subsets, CD45RA+ naive and CD45RA-negative memory, were split from the CD4+ cells. The source of this sequence is a man younger than 40 in good health. The chain has TRBV5-4 and TRBJ2-1; D perhaps matches TRBD2 (6 bases). The sequencing sample was made of naive CD4+ T cells sorted from blood. Described subset: CD45RA+ positively selected. CDR3: CASSPSGTFSYNEQFF. The CDR3 DNA sequence: TGTGCCAGCAGCCCATCCGGGACTTTCTCCTACAATGAGCAGTTCTTC.